This T cell receptor (beta chain) was sequenced for a study of T cell changes during pregnancy in multiple sclerosis. The repertoire was sequenced with immunoSEQ multiplex PCR; TCRdb's copy has only in-frame clones and lacks some. The data contain about 35,000 clones, about 90% of them singletons. CDR1 MNHNS and CDR2 SASEGT come from the germline V gene. Trimming cost V 4 bases and J 4 bases; bases outside gene matches: 2. The CDR3 is made up of 15 amino acids. This clone is labeled as medium-sized (0.01 to 0.1%). The sample consisted of CD8+ T cells from peripheral blood mononuclear cells, taken in the third trimester of pregnancy. The receptor comes from a female donor with multiple sclerosis, enrolled in a pregnancy study. V and J are TRBV6-1 and TRBJ2-3, with TRBD2 matching over 13 bases. This CDR3 reads CASSGLAGGSDTQYF. CDR3 nucleotides: TGTGCCAGCAGTGGACTAGCGGGGGGCTCAGATACGCAGTATTTT.